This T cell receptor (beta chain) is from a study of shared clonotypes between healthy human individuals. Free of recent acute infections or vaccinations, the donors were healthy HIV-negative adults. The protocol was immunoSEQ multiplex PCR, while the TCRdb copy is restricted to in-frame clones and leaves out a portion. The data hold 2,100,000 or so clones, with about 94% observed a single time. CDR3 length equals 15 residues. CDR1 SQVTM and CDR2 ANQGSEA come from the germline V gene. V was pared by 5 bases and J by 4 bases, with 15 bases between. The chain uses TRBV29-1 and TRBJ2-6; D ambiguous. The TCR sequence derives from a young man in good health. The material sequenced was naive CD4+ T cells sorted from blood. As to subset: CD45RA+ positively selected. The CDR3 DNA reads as TGCAGCGTTACCGTCCCCTTCTACGGGGCCAACGTCCTGACTTTC. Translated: CSVTVPFYGANVLTF.